This record concerns one T cell receptor (beta chain) sequence. Data came from immunoSEQ multiplex PCR; TCRdb stores just in-frame clones and leaves some out. The sample holds under 25,000 clones, about 86% seen once. Germline V gene lookup returns CDR1 SEHNR and CDR2 FQNEAQ (reference sequence). V lost 1 base and J lost 7; bases outside the gene matches: 3. The CDR3 has 13 residues. The sample originates from a study of somatic mutations in cytotoxic T cells in rheumatoid arthritis. The clonotype was recovered from a middle-aged man in good health. The chain carries TRBV7-9 and TRBJ1-2, with 7 bases that match TRBD1. The sequenced material came from CD8+ T cells sorted from blood. The CDR3 bases are TGTGCCAGCAGCTTAGGCAGGGGGGCTGGCTACACCTTC. This sequence encodes CASSLGRGAGYTF.